The 14 T cell receptor beta chains below come from one sample, sequenced in a study of T cells in Graves' hyperthyroidism and ophthalmopathy. Amplification targeted TCR beta CDR3 regions from RNA transcripts. With the HTBI primer set, the TCR CDR3 went through a first round of RT-PCR. One entry per CDR3 protein, called by TCRdb with MiXCR from the multiplex PCR reads. Among hundreds of thousands of distinct CDR3 sequences listed, 38% were seen once. Sequenced input: blood. The receptors originated from a man aged 18 to 35 with Graves' hyperthyroidism.

About this clonotype: The germline gene is not matched at one end of the junction; a read error may be the cause. The CDR3 region has the DNA TGTGCCATCAGTCCGGGACAGGAGCAGGACTTC. Residues: CAISPGQEQDF. This chain links TRBV10-3 with TRBJ2-7, with TRBD1 identical over 8 bases. CDR1 and CDR2 from the germline V gene are ENHRY and SYGVKD. The CDR3 is made up of 11 amino acids.

The chain recombines TRBV5-1 with TRBJ1-1; D not certain. Germline V gives CDR1 SGHRS, CDR2 YFSETQ. The CDR3 extends over 13 amino acids. V was clipped by 0 bases and J by 4 bases, with 7 bases between them. CDR3 in DNA: TGCGCCAGCAGCTTGGCCTACTCCACTGAAGCTTTCTTT. Encoded protein: CASSLAYSTEAFF.

This clonotype was seen repeatedly, ten times or more. The chain has TRBV20-1 and TRBJ1-6, with D unclear. This CDR3 is built from 14 residues. The V gene's germline CDR1 is DFQATT and CDR2 SNEGSKA (reference sequence). Trimming cost V 2 bases and J 0 bases, with 5 bases left between them. CDR3 sequence: CSARRSSYNSPLHF. As DNA, the CDR3 is TGCAGTGCTAGACGGAGCTCCTATAATTCACCCCTCCACTTT.

This clonotype was recorded at least ten times. The gene calls are TRBV6-4 and TRBJ2-6; 9 positions match TRBD1. CDR3 length equals 16 residues. In germline, CDR1 is MRHNA, CDR2 SNTAGT. The V segment lost 4 bases and the J segment 2 bases; nucleotides outside the gene matches: 3. The CDR3 DNA reads as TGTGCCAGCAGTGTACAGGGGGCCGCTGGGGCCAACGTCCTGACTTTC. Residues: CASSVQGAAGANVLTF.

V is TRBV7-2 and J is TRBJ2-7; weak D call: TRBD1 (5 bases). The germline V gene encodes CDR1 SGHTA and CDR2 FQGNSA. Trimming removed 6 bases at V and 1 base at J, with 13 bases between. There are 14 residues in the CDR3. The CDR3 coding sequence is TGTGCCAGCAGGCAGGGTACAGATTCCTACGAGCAGTACTTC. It translates to CASRQGTDSYEQYF.

This clonotype was observed a few times. V is TRBV9 and J is TRBJ2-5; TRBD2 matches at 9 bases. The V segment lost 3 bases and the J segment 4 bases; nucleotides outside the gene matches: 10. Germline V CDR1 and CDR2: SGDLS, YYNGEE. The CDR3 consists of 16 residues. CDR3 sequence (DNA): TGTGCCAGCAGCGGAGGACAAATAGCGGGAGCAGAGACCCAGTACTTC. It is translated as CASSGGQIAGAETQYF.

V usage is TRBV25-1 and J usage is TRBJ2-5; 8 nucleotides agree with TRBD2. Trimming cost V 4 bases and J 3 bases; bases outside gene matches: 7. Germline-derived CDR1 and CDR2 are MGHDK and SYGVNS. The CDR3 is made up of 15 amino acids. Here the CDR3 DNA reads TGTGCCAGCAGTGCTCCCGGGCGGGGGGAAGAGACCCAGTACTTC. It codes for CASSAPGRGEETQYF.

The chain joins TRBV25-1 to TRBJ1-2, with no clear D. Germline V CDR1 and CDR2: MGHDK, SYGVNS. This CDR3 spans 14 amino acids. The V and J ends lost 6 bases and 3 bases respectively, with 14 bases between them. CDR3 in DNA: TGTGCCAGCAGCTTGGCCGGGCGGGACTATGGCTACACCTTC. It translates to CASSLAGRDYGYTF.

J is TRBJ1-4 and V is TRBV2; possible D gene TRBD1, 5 bases. The CDR3 is made up of 18 amino acids. Germline V lookup: CDR1 SNHLY, CDR2 FYNNEI. Trimming took 6 bases from V and 0 from J, leaving 20 bases between them. The CDR3 coding sequence is TGTGCCAGCAGCCCTTCTAAGGGGCAGGTTGCAACTAATGAAAAACTGTTTTTT. Amino acid sequence: CASSPSKGQVATNEKLFF.

About this clonotype: A read error may be the cause here, since a much bigger clone is one base away. The chain is built from TRBV25-1 and TRBJ2-5; maybe TRBD2 (6 bases). The CDR3 is 15 amino acids. CDR1 and CDR2 from the germline V gene are MGHDK and SYGVNS. V shed 3 bases and J shed 5 bases, with 16 bases lying between them. The CDR3 region is CASSDITGLRETQYF. The CDR3 nucleotides read TGTGCCAGCAGTGATATAACGGGACTTAGGGAGACCCAGTACTTC. Supplemented by reference TRBV25-1 and TRBJ2-5, the full variable domain reads EADIYQTPRYLVIGTGKKITLECSQTMGHDKMYWYQQDPGMELHLIHYSYGVNSTEKGDLSSESTVSRIRTEHFPLTLESARPSHTSQYLCASSDITGLRETQYFGPGTRLLVL.

The rearrangement links TRBV13 to TRBJ1-2, with unresolved D. The CDR3 loop spans 14 amino acids. Trimming took off 0 bases at V and 4 bases at J, with 9 bases between the two ends. Per the germline V gene, CDR1 is PRHDT and CDR2 is FYEKMQ (reference sequence). Written as DNA, the CDR3 is TGTGCCAGCAGCTTAGGTGTTTCCCTCTATGGCTACACCTTC. This codes for CASSLGVSLYGYTF. Supplemented by reference TRBV13 and TRBJ1-2, the full variable domain reads AAGVIQSPRHLIKEKRETATLKCYPIPRHDTVYWYQQGPGQDPQFLISFYEKMQSDKGSIPDRFSAQQFSDYHSELNMSSLELGDSALYFCASSLGVSLYGYTFGSGTRLTVV.

This clonotype was detected once. V usage is TRBV7-2 and J usage is TRBJ1-1; TRBD1 is a possible D gene (5 bases). The germline V and J ends were trimmed by 4 bases and 7 bases, with 13 bases remaining between them. Germline V gene lookup returns CDR1 SGHTA and CDR2 FQGNSA. There are 13 residues in the CDR3. CDR3 sequence reads: CASSWGRVGEAFF. CDR3 in DNA: TGTGCCAGCAGCTGGGGCAGAGTGGGTGAAGCTTTCTTT. The full variable domain, completed using reference TRBV7-2 and TRBJ1-1, is GAGVSQSPSNKVTEKGKDVELRCDPISGHTALYWYRQSLGQGLEFLIYFQGNSAPDKSGLPSDRFSAERTGGSVSTLTIQRTQQEDSAVYLCASSWGRVGEAFFGQGTRLTVV.

This clonotype has more than one count but fewer than ten. The CDR3: CASSGDFDEQYF. The DNA for the CDR3 is TGTGCCAGCAGTGGGGACTTCGACGAGCAGTACTTC. The chain joins TRBV2 to TRBJ2-7; TRBD2 might be the D (6 bases). V lost 4 bases and J lost 5, with 9 bases in between. CDR3 length: 12 amino acids. Germline loops: CDR1 SNHLY, CDR2 FYNNEI.

This rearrangement joins TRBV29-1 to TRBJ1-1, with TRBD1 matching over 8 bases. CDR1 is SQVTM, CDR2 ANQGSEA, per germline. The CDR3 is made up of 14 amino acids. The junction had 4 bases not matched to a gene; V was cut back by 4 bases and J by 0 bases. This CDR3 is CSVVGTGLNTEAFF. Here the CDR3 DNA reads TGCAGCGTTGTTGGGACAGGTTTGAACACTGAAGCTTTCTTT.